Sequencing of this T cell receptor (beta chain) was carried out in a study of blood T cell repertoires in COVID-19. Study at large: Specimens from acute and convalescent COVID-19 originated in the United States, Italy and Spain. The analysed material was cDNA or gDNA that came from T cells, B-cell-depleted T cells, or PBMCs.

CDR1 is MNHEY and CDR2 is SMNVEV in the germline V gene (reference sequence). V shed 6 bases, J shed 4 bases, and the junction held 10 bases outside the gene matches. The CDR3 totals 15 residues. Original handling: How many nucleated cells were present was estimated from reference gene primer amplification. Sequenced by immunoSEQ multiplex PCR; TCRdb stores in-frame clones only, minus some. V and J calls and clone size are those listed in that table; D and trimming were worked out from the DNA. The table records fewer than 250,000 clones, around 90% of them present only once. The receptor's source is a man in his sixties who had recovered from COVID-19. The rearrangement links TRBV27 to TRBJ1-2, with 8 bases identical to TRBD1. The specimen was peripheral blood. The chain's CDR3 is CASSNQGAEGYGYTF. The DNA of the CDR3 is TGTGCCAGCAGCAATCAGGGGGCTGAGGGCTATGGCTACACCTTC.